This entry lists 5 T cell receptor beta chains sequenced from one sample in a study of OX40 agonist ivuxolimab in advanced cancers. Data came from immunoSEQ multiplex PCR; TCRdb stores just in-frame clones and leaves some out. The table lists tens of thousands of clones, 85% of them singletons. The specimen was CD4+ or CD8+ T cells sorted from blood, collected in a trial of the OX40 agonist ivuxolimab. The origin of the receptors is an adult with an advanced solid tumor such as melanoma, head and neck, liver or kidney cancer.

The genes are TRBV18 and TRBJ1-3; D is ambiguous. CDR1 and CDR2 from the germline V gene are KGHSH and LQKENI. V shed 3 bases and J shed 4 bases, with 10 bases lying between them. This CDR3 has 14 residues. CDR3 coding DNA: TGTGCCAGCTCACCTCGGGGTTCCGGAAACACCATATATTTT. This encodes CASSPRGSGNTIYF. The whole variable domain, remainder taken from reference TRBV18 and TRBJ1-3, is NAGVMQNPRHLVRRRGQEARLRCSPMKGHSHVYWYRQLPEEGLKFMVYLQKENIIDESGMPKERFSAEFPKEGPSILRIQQVVRGDSAAYFCASSPRGSGNTIYFGEGSWLTVV.

This clone has a single count. V is TRBV7-2 and J is TRBJ2-1, with a tentative D call TRBD1 (5 bases). Between the trimmed V and J ends, which lost 3 bases and 6 bases, there was a span of 12 bases. Germline loops: CDR1 SGHTA, CDR2 FQGNSA. The CDR3 is made up of 14 amino acids. CDR3 loop: CASSFPQGGNEQFF. CDR3 nucleotides: TGTGCCAGCAGCTTTCCCCAGGGTGGCAATGAGCAGTTCTTC.

Points on this clone: Other DNA sequences within the sample encode an identical CDR3. The chain has TRBV27 and TRBJ2-3; 11 bases are shared with TRBD1. CDR1 is MNHEY, CDR2 SMNVEV, per germline (reference sequence). The J segment lost 3 bases and the V segment lost 6 bases, leaving 5 bases of the junction unmatched. This CDR3 has 15 residues. This chain's CDR3 is CASRDRGRETDTQYF. The CDR3 DNA reads as TGTGCCAGCAGGGACAGGGGGCGAGAAACAGATACGCAGTATTTT.

The CDR3 DNA reads TGTGCCAGCAGCCCGGGACGAACGAACACTGAAGCTTTCTTT. It codes for CASSPGRTNTEAFF. The chain combines TRBV7-6 with TRBJ1-1, with D possibly TRBD1 on 5 matching bases. Per the germline V gene, CDR1 is SGHVS and CDR2 is FNYEAQ. CDR3 length: 14 amino acids. V lost 5 bases and J lost 1, with 11 bases in between.

This clone has a single count. The rearrangement joins TRBV19 to TRBJ1-2; D call uncertain. This CDR3 spans 14 amino acids. V lost 1 base to trimming and J lost 8 bases, with 14 bases between them. Germline lookup yields CDR1 LNHDA and CDR2 SQIVND (reference sequence). The chain's CDR3 is CASSIGRDIRGYTF. The CDR3, as DNA: TGTGCCAGTAGTATAGGGCGCGATATAAGGGGCTACACCTTC. The full variable domain, completed using reference TRBV19 and TRBJ1-2, is DGGITQSPKYLFRKEGQNVTLSCEQNLNHDAMYWYRQDPGQGLRLIYYSQIVNDFQKGDIAEGYSVSREKKESFPLTVTSAQKNPTAFYLCASSIGRDIRGYTFGSGTRLTVV.